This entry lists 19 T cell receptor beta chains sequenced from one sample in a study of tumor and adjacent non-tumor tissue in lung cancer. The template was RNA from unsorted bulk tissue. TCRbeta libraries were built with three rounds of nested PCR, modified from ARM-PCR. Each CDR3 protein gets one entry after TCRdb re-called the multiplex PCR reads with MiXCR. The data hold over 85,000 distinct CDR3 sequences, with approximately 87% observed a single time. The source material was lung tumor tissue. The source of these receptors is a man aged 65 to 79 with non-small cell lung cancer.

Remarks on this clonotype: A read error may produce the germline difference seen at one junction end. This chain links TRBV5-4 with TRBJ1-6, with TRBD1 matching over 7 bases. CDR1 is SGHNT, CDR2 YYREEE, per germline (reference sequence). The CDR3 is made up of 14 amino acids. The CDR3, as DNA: TGTGCCAGCAGAACCTGGGACAGAACTTCACCCCTACACTTT. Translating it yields CASRTWDRTSPLHF. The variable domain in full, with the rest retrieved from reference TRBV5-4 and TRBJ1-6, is ETGVTQSPTHLIKTRGQQVTLRCSSQSGHNTVSWYQQALGQGPQFIFQYYREEENGRGNFPPRFSGLQFPNYSSELNVNALELDDSALYLCASRTWDRTSPLHFGNGTRLTVT.

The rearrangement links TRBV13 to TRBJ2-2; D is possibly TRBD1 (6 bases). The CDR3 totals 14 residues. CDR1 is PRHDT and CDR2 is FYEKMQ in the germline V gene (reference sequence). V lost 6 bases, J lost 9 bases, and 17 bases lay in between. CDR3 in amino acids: CASSLTGTNRELFF. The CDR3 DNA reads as TGTGCCAGCAGTCTAACCGGGACAAACAGGGAGCTGTTTTTT.

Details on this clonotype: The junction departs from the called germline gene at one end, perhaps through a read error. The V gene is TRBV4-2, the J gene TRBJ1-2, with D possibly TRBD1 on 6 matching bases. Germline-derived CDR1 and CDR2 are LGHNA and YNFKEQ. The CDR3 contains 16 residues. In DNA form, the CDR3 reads TGTGCCAGCAGCCAAGATTTGAACAGGGCCAACTATGCCTACACCTTC. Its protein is CASSQDLNRANYAYTF.

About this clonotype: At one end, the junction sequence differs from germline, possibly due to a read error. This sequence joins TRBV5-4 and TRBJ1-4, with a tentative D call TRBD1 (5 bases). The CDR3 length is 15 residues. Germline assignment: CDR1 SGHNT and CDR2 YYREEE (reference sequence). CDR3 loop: CASSSKGRDGEKLFF. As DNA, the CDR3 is TGTGCTAGCAGCTCAAAGGGCAGGGATGGAGAAAAACTGTTTTTT. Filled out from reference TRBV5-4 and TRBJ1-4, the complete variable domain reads ETGVTQSPTHLIKTRGQQVTLRCSSQSGHNTVSWYQQALGQGPQFIFQYYREEENGRGNFPPRFSGLQFPNYSSELNVNALELDDSALYLCASSSKGRDGEKLFFGSGTQLSVL.

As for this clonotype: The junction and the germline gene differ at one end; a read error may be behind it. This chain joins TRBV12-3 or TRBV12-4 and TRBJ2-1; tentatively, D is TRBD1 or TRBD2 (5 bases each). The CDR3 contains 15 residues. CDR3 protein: CVSSFWDRSYNEQFF. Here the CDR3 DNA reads TGTGTCAGCAGTTTTTGGGACCGTTCCTACAATGAGCAGTTCTTC.

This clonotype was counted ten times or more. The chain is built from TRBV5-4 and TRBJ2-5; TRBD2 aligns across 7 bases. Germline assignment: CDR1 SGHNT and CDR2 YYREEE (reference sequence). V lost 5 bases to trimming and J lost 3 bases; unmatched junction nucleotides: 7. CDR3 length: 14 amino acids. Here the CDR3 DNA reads TGTGCCAGCAGACGGGGGACTAACAAAGAGACCCAGTACTTC. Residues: CASRRGTNKETQYF.

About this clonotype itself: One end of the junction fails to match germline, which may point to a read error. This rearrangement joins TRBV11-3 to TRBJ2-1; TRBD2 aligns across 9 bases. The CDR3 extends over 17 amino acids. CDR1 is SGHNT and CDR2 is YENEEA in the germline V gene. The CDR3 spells CASNLDLLAGDRNEQFF. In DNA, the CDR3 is TGTGCCAGCAACTTAGACCTCTTAGCGGGAGATAGAAATGAGCAGTTCTTC.

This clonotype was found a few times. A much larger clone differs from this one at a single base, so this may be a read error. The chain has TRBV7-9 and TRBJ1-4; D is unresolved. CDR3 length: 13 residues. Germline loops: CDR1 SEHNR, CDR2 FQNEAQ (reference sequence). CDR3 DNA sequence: TGTACCAGCAGCTCTAGCGGTAATGAAAAACTGTTTTTT. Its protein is CTSSSSGNEKLFF.

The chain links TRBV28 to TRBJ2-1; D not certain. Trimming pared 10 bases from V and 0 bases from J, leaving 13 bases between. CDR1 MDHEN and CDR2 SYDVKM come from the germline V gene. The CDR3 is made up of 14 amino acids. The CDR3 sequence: CANRTKSSYNEQFF. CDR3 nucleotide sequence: TGTGCCAACAGAACCAAGAGCTCCTACAATGAGCAGTTCTTC.

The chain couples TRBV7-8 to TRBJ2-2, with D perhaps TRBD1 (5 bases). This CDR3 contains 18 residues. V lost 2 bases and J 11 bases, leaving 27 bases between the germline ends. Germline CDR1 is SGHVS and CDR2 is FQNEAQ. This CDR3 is CASSLTQSREAFNGELFF. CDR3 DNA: TGTGCCAGCAGCTTAACGCAGAGCAGGGAAGCGTTTAACGGCGAGCTGTTTTTT.

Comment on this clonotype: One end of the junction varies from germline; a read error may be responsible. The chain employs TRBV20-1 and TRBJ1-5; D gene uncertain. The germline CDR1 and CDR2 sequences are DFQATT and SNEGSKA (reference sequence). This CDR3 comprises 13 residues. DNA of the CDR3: TGCAGTGCTATAACTGGGCGCAATCAGCCCCATCATTTT. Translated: CSAITGRNQPHHF.

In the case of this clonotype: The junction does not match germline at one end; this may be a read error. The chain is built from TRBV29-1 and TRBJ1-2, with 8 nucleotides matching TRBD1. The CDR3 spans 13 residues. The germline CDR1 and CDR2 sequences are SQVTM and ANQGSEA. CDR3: CCVIEQGGGGYTF. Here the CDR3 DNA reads TGCTGCGTTATCGAACAGGGGGGCGGGGGCTACACCTTC.

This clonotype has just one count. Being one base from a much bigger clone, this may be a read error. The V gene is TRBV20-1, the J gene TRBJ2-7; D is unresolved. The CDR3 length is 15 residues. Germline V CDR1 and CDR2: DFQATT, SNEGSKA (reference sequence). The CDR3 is CSARVPPAFAYEQCF. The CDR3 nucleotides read TGCAGTGCTAGAGTACCCCCTGCGTTCGCCTACGAGCAGTGCTTC.

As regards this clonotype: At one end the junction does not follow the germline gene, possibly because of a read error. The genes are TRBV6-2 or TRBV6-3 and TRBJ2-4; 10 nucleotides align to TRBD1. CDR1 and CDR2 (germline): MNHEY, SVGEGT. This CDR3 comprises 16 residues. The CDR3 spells CASSSTTGTGVYIHHF. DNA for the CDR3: TGTGCCAGCTCATCAACAACCGGGACAGGGGTTTACATTCACCACTTC.

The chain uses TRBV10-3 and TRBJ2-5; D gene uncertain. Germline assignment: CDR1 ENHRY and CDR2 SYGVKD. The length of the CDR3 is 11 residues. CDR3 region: CSTRMEETQYF. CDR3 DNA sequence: TGTTCCACCAGGATGGAAGAGACCCAGTACTTC.

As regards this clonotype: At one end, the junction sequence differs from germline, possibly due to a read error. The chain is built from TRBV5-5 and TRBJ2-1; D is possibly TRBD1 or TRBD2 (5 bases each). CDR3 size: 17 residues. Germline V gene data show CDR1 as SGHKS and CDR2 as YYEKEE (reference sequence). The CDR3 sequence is CASSLAFGANSYNERFF. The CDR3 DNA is TGTGCCAGCAGCTTGGCCTTCGGGGCTAACTCCTATAATGAGCGGTTCTTC.

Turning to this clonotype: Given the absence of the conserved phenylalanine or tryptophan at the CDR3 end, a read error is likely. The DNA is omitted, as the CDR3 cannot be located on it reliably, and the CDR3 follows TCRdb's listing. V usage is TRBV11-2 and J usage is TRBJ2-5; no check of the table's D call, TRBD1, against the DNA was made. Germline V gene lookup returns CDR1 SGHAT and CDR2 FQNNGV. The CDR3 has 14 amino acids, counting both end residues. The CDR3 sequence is CASSKTGYQESQNS.

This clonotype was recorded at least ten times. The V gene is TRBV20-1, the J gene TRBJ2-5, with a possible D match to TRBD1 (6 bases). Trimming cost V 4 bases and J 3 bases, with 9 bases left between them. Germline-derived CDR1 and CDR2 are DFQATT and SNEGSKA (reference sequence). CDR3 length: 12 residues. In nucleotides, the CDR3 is TGCAGTGCTACTCAGGGGAAAGAGACCCAGTACTTC. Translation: CSATQGKETQYF.

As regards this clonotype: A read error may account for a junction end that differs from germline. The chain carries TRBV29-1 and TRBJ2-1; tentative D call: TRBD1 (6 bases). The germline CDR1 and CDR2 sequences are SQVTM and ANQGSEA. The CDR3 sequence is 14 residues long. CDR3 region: CSAHVQGSYNEQFF. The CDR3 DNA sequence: TGCAGCGCCCATGTGCAGGGGTCCTACAATGAACAGTTCTTC.